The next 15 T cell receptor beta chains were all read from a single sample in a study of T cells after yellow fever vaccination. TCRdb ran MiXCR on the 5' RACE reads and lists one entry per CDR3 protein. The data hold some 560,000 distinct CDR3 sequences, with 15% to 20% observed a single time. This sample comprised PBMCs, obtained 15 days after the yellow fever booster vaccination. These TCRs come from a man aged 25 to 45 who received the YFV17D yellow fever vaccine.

The CDR3 here is CATSDPSGELFF. The CDR3 nucleotides are TGTGCCACCAGTGATCCCAGCGGGGAGCTGTTTTTT. The chain joins TRBV24-1 to TRBJ2-2; D gene unclear. Trimming shortened V by 3 bases and J by 7 bases, and 5 bases separated the two germline ends. The germline V gene encodes CDR1 KGHDR and CDR2 SFDVKD. The CDR3 is 12 amino acids.

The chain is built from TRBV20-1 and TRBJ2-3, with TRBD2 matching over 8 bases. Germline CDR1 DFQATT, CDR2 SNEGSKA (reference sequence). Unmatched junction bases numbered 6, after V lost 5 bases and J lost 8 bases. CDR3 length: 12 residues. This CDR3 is CSAEDSGTTQYF. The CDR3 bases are TGCAGTGCTGAAGATAGCGGGACTACGCAGTATTTT.

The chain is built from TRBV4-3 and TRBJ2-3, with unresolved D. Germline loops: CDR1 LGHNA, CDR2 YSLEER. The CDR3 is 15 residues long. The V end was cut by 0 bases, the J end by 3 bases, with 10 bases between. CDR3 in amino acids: CASSQDNGPTDTQYF. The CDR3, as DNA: TGCGCCAGCAGCCAAGATAACGGTCCGACAGATACGCAGTATTTT.

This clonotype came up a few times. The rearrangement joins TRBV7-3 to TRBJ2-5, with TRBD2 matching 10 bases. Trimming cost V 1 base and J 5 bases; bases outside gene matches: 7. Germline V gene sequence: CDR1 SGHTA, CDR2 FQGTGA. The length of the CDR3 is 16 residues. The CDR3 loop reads CASSLKAGGPWETQYF. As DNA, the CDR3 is TGTGCCAGCAGCTTAAAAGCGGGAGGGCCGTGGGAGACCCAGTACTTC.

The CDR3 nucleotides read TGTGCCAGCAGCTACTGGGACAGGGCTGTGGAGGAGCAGTTCTTC. Translated: CASSYWDRAVEEQFF. The V and J genes are TRBV7-2 and TRBJ2-1; 9 bases align to TRBD1. Germline V gives CDR1 SGHTA, CDR2 FQGNSA. CDR3 length: 15 amino acids. V was clipped by 4 bases and J by 10 bases; unmatched bases: 11.

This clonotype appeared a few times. The CDR3 DNA is TGCAGCGTTGGGAGGAATCGTAATGAGCAGTTCTTC. It is translated as CSVGRNRNEQFF. The chain uses TRBV29-1 and TRBJ2-1; maybe TRBD2 (5 bases). The germline CDR1 and CDR2 sequences are SQVTM and ANQGSEA. With 4 bases removed from V and 7 bases from J, the gap between germline ends came to 11 bases. The CDR3 length is 12 residues.

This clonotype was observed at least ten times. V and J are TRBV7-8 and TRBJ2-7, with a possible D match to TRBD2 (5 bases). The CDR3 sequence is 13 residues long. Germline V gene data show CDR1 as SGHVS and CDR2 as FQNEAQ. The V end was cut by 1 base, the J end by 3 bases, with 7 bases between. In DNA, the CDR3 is TGTGCCAGCAGCTTAGAAGGACTCTACGAGCAGTACTTC. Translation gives CASSLEGLYEQYF.

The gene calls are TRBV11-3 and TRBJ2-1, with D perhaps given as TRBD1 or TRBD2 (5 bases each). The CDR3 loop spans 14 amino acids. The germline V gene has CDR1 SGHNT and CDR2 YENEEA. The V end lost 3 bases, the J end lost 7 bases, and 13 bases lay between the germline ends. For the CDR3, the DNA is TGTGCCAGCAGCTTTGGGGGTACGGGGAATGAGCAGTTCTTC. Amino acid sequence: CASSFGGTGNEQFF. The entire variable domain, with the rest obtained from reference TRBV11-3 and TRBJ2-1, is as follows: EAGVVQSPRYKIIEKKQPVAFWCNPISGHNTLYWYLQNLGQGPELLIRYENEEAVDDSQLPKDRFSAERLKGVDSTLKIQPAELGDSAVYLCASSFGGTGNEQFFGPGTRLTVL.

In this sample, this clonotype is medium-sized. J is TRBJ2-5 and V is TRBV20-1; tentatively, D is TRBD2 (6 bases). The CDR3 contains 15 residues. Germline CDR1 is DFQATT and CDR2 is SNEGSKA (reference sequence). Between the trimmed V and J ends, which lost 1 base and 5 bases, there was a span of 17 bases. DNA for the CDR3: TGCAGTGCTAGAGTGTCAGGCAGGGAGGTTGAGACCCAGTACTTC. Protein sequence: CSARVSGREVETQYF.

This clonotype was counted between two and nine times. The CDR3 DNA reads as TGTGCCAGCAGCCTGAGTGAAGGGGAAGCTTTCTTT. The encoded protein is CASSLSEGEAFF. This rearrangement joins TRBV12-3 or TRBV12-4 to TRBJ1-1; D is uncertain. CDR3 length equals 12 residues. V lost 6 bases, J lost 8 bases, and 13 bases lay in between.

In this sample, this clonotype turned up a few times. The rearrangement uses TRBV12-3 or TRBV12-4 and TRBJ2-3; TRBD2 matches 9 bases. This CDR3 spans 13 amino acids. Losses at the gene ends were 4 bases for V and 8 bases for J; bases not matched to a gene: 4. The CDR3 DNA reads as TGTGCCAGCAGTTCGTCGACTAGCGGTACGCAGTATTTT. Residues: CASSSSTSGTQYF.

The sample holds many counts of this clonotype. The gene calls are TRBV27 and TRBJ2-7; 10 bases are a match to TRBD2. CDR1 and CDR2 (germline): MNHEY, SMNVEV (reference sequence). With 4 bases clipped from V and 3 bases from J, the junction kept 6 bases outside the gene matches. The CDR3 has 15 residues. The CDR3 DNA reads TGTGCCAGCAGTTCCCTTAGCGGGAGGATCTACGAGCAGTACTTC. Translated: CASSSLSGRIYEQYF.

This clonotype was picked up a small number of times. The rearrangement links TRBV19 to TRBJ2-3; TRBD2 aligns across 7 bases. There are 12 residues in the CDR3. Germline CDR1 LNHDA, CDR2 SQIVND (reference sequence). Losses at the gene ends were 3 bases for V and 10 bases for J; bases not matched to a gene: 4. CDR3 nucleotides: TGTGCCAGTAGTATTCAACGGGAGGCGCAGTATTTT. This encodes CASSIQREAQYF.

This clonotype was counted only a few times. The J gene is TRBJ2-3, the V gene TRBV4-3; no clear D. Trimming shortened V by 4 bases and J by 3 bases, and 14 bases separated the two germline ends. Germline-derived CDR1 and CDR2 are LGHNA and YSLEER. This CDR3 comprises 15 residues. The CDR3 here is CASSPNLIGTDTQYF. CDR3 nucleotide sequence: TGCGCCAGCAGCCCGAATTTGATCGGGACAGATACGCAGTATTTT.

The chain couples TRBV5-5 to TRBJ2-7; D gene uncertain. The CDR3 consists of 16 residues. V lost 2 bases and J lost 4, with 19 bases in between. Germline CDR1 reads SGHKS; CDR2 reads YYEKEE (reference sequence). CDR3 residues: CASSFFAGPGLYEQYF. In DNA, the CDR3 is TGTGCCAGCAGCTTCTTCGCAGGCCCCGGCCTTTACGAGCAGTACTTC.